The clone carrying this T cell receptor beta chain appeared a single time. Using immunoSEQ multiplex PCR, the repertoire was profiled, and TCRdb retains in-frame clones only, with some absent. The sample holds about 190,000 clones, around 90% seen once. This specimen comes from a study of blood T cell repertoires in COVID-19. Study at large: The United States, Italy and Spain were the sources of the acute and convalescent COVID-19 samples.

Per germline, CDR1 SGHNT and CDR2 YENEEA. The CDR3 has 13 residues. Trimming took 5 bases from V and 2 from J, leaving 10 bases between them. This rearrangement joins TRBV11-3 to TRBJ2-7; the D is unclear. Material: peripheral blood. This sequence originates from a middle-aged man with acute or convalescent COVID-19. CDR3 loop: CASSSPPTYEQYF. The CDR3 region has the DNA TGTGCCAGCAGCAGCCCCCCAACCTACGAGCAGTACTTC.